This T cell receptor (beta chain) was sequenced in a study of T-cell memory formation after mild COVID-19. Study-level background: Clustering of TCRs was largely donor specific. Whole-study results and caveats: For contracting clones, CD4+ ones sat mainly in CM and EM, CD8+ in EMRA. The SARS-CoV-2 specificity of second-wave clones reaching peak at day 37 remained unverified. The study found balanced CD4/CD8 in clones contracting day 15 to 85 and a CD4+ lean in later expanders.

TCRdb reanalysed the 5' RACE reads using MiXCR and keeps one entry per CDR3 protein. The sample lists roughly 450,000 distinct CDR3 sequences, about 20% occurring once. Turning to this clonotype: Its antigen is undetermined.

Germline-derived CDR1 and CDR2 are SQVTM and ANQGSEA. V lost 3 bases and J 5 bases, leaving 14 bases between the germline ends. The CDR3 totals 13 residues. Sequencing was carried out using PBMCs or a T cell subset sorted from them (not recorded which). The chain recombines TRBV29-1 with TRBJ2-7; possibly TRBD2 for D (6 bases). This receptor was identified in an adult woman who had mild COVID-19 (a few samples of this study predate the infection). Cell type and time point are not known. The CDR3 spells CSVEIAGRNEQYF. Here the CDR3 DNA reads TGCAGCGTTGAGATTGCAGGGAGGAACGAGCAGTACTTC.